This paragraph reports one TCR beta chain. The antigen is not known. Trimming took 2 bases from V and 6 from J, leaving 14 bases between them. The CDR3 is 15 residues long. The germline gives CDR1 SGHNT, CDR2 YENEEA. Genomic DNA belonging to each subset was distributed in equal measure over several immunoSEQ plates. Clones were sequenced by immunoSEQ multiplex PCR, and TCRdb holds only the in-frame ones, with some missing. The sample lists 2.3 million or so clones, 93% occurring once. The split of CD4+ cells yielded CD45RA+ naive and CD45RA-negative memory subsets. The data belong to a study of shared clonotypes between healthy human individuals. Study-wide results and caveats: Apart from blood, nothing was sampled; tissue repertoires likely differ.

Sequenced input: naive CD4+ T cells from PBMCs. Noted subset: CD45RA+ positively selected. The receptor comes from a man younger than 35 in good health. Some clones in this sample may be carry-over from other donors' samples. V gene TRBV11-3 combines with J gene TRBJ2-1; TRBD2 might be the D (5 bases). The CDR3 region is CASSLWAGEGNEQFF. The CDR3 DNA sequence: TGTGCCAGCAGCTTATGGGCAGGCGAGGGCAATGAGCAGTTCTTC.